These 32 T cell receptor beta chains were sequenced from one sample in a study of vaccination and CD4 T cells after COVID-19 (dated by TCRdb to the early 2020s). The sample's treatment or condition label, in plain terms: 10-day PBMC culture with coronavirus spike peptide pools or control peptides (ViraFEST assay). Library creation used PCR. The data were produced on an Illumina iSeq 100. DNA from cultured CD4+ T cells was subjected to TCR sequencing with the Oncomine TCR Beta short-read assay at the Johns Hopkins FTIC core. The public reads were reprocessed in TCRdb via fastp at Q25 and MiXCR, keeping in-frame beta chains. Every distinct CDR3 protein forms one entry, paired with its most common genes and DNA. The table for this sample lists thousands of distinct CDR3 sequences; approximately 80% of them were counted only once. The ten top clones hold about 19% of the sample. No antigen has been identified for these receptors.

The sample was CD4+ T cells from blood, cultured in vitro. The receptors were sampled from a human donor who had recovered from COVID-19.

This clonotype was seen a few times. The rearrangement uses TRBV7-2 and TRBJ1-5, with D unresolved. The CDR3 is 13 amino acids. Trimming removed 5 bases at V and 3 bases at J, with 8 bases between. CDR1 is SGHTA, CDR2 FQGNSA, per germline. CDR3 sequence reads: CASSPDYNQPQHF. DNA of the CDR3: TGTGCCAGCAGCCCCGATTACAATCAGCCCCAGCATTTT.

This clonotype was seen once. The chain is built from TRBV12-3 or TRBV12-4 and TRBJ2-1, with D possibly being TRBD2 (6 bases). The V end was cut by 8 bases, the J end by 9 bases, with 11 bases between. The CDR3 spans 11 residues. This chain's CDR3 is CASRGYAEQFF. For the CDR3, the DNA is TGTGCCAGCCGGGGGTATGCTGAGCAGTTCTTC.

The chain's CDR3 is CASSWDGGIAFF. In nucleotides, the CDR3 is TGTGCCAGCAGTTGGGACGGGGGTATAGCTTTCTTT. The chain joins TRBV27 to TRBJ1-1, with D possibly being TRBD1 (5 bases). V lost 4 bases, J lost 10 bases, and 13 bases lay in between. The CDR3 consists of 12 residues. CDR1 MNHEY and CDR2 SMNVEV come from the germline V gene (reference sequence).

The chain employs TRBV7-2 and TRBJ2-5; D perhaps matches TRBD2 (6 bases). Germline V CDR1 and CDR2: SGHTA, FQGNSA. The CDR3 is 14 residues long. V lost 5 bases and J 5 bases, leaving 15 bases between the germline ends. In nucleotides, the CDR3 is TGTGCCAGCAGCCAAGGGGCTAGCGCGGAGACCCAGTACTTC. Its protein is CASSQGASAETQYF.

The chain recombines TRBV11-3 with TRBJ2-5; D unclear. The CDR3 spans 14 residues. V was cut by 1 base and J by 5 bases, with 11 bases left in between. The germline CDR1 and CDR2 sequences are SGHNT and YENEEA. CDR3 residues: CASSLVGNRETQYF. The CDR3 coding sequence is TGTGCCAGCAGCTTAGTGGGAAATCGGGAGACCCAGTACTTC. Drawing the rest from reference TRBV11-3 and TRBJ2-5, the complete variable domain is EAGVVQSPRYKIIEKKQPVAFWCNPISGHNTLYWYLQNLGQGPELLIRYENEEAVDDSQLPKDRFSAERLKGVDSTLKIQPAELGDSAVYLCASSLVGNRETQYFGPGTRLLVL.

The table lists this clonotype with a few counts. CDR3 DNA sequence: TGCAGCGGCTCTCGCGATACGCAGTATTTT. Encoded protein: CSGSRDTQYF. The rearrangement uses TRBV29-1 and TRBJ2-3; D is undetermined. Per germline, CDR1 SQVTM and CDR2 ANQGSEA. The V gene lost 7 bases and the J gene lost 6 bases, with 8 bases spanning the gap. CDR3 length: 10 amino acids.

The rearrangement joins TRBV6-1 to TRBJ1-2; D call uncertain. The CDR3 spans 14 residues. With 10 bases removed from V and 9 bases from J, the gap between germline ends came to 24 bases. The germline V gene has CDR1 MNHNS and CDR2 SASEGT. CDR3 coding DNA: TGTGCCACGGTGTCTAACGGGCAGTGGAGGAGCTACACCTTC. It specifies CATVSNGQWRSYTF.

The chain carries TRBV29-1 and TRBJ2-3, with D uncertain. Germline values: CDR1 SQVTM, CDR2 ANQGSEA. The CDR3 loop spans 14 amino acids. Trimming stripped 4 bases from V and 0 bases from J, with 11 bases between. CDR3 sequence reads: CSVADDTSTDTQYF. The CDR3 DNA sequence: TGCAGCGTTGCTGACGACACTAGCACAGATACGCAGTATTTT.

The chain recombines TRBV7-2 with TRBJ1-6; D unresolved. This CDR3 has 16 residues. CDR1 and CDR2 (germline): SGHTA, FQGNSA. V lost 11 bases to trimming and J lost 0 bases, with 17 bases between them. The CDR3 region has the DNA TGTGCCGCAAGCCGAGGAGGGAGCTCCTATAATTCACCCCTCCACTTT. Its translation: CAASRGGSSYNSPLHF.

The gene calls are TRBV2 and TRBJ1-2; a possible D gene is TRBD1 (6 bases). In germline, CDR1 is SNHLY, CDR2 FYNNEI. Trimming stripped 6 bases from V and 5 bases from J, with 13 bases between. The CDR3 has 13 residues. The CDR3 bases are TGTGCCAGCAGCGCCTCCACAGGGTATGGCTACACCTTC. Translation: CASSASTGYGYTF.

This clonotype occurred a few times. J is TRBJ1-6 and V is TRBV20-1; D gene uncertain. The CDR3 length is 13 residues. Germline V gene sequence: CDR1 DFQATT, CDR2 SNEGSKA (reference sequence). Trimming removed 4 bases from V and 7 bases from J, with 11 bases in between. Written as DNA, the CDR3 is TGCAGTGCTAACCCTGGAGCAAATTCACCCCTCCACTTT. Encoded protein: CSANPGANSPLHF.

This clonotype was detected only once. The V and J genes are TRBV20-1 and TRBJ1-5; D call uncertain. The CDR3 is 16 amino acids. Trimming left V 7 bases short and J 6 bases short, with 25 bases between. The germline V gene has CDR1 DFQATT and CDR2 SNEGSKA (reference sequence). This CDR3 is CSGRRSSHAGGQPQHF. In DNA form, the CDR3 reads TGCAGTGGTAGGAGATCATCACACGCCGGTGGTCAGCCCCAGCATTTT.

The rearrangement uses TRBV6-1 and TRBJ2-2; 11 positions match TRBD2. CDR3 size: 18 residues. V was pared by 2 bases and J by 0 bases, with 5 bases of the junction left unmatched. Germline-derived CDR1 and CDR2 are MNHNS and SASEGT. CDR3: CASSEKPSGGSNTGELFF. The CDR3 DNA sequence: TGTGCCAGCAGTGAAAAGCCTAGCGGGGGGTCGAACACCGGGGAGCTGTTTTTT.

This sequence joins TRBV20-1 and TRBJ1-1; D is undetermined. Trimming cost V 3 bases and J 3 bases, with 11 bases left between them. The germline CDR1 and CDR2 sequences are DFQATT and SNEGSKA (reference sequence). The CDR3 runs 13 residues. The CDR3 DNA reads TGCAGTGCTAGCCGTCAGCCCGACACTGAAGCTTTCTTT. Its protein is CSASRQPDTEAFF.

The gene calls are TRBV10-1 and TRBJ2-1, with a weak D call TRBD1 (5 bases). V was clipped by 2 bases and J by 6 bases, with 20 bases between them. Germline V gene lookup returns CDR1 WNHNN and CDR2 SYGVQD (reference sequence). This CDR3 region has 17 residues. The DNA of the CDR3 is TGCGCCAGCAGTGAGAGGCAGGGTCGCAGGGCGGTCAATGAGCAGTTCTTC. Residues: CASSERQGRRAVNEQFF.

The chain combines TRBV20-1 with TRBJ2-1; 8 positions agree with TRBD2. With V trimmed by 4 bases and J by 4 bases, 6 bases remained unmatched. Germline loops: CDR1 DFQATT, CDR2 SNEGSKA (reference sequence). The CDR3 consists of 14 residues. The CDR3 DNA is TGCAGTGCTATTGGGACTAGAGAATACAATGAGCAGTTCTTC. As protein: CSAIGTREYNEQFF.

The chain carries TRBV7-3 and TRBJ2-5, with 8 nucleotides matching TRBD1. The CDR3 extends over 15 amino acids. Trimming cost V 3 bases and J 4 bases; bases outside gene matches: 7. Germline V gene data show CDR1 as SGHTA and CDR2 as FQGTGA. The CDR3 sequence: CASSFGQGRLETQYF. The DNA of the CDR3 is TGTGCCAGCAGCTTCGGACAGGGCAGGTTAGAGACCCAGTACTTC.

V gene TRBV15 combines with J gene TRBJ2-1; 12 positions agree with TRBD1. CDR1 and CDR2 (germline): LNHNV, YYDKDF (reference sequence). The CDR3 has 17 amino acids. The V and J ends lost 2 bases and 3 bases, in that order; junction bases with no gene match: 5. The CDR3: CATSRSGTGGFYNEQFF. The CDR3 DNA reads TGTGCCACCAGCAGATCCGGGACAGGGGGCTTCTACAATGAGCAGTTCTTC.

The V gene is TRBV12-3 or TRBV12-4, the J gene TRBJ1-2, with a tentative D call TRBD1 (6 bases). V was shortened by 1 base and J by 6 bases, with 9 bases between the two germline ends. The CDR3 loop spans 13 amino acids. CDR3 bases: TGTGCCAGCAGTTTAGAAAGGGGGGATGGCTACACCTTC. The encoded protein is CASSLERGDGYTF.

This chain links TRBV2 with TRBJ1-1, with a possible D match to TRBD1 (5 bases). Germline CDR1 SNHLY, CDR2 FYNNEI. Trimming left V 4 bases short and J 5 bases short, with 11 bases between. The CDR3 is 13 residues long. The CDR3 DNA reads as TGTGCCAGCAGTGCGGCAGGGAAAACTGAAGCTTTCTTT. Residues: CASSAAGKTEAFF.

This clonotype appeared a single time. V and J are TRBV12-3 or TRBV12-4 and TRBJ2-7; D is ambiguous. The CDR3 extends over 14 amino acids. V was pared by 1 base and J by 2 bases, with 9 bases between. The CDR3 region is CASSLVFGTYEQYF. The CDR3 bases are TGTGCCAGCAGTTTAGTTTTTGGCACCTACGAGCAGTACTTC.

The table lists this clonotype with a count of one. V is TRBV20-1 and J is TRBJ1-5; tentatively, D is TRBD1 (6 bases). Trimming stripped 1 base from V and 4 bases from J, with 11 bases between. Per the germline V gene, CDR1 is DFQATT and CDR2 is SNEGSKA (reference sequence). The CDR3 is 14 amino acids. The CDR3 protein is CSARVGTNNQPQHF. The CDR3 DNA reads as TGCAGTGCTAGAGTAGGGACAAATAATCAGCCCCAGCATTTT.

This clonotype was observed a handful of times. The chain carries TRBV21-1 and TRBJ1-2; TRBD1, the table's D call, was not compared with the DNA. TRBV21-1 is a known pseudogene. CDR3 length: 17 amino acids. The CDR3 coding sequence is TGTGCCAGCAGCCCCCGGGTAGGTGGTTTAGCTAACTATGGCTACACCTTC. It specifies CASSPRVGGLANYGYTF.

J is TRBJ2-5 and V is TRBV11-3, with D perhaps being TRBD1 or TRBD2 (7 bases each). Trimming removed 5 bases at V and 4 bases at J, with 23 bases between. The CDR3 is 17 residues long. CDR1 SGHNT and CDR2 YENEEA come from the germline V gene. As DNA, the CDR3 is TGTGCCAGCAGCCCCCGCAGGGGGGGAGACTATCGAGAGACCCAGTACTTC. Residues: CASSPRRGGDYRETQYF.

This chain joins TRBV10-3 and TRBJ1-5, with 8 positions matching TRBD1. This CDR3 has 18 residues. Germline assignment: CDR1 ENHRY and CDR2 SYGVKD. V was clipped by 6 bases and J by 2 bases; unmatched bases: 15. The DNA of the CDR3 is TGTGCCATCAGCACGGGATCAGGGGGCAGGGTCGGCAATCAGCCCCAGCATTTT. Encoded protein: CAISTGSGGRVGNQPQHF.

DNA of the CDR3: TGTGCCAGCAGTGAATCTGGGCAGGGCGGCAATCAGCCCCAGCATTTT. It is translated as CASSESGQGGNQPQHF. The chain combines TRBV25-1 with TRBJ1-5, with a tentative D call TRBD1 (5 bases). The germline CDR1 and CDR2 sequences are MGHDK and SYGVNS. There are 16 residues in the CDR3. V dropped 1 base and J dropped 2 bases, with 12 bases sitting between them.

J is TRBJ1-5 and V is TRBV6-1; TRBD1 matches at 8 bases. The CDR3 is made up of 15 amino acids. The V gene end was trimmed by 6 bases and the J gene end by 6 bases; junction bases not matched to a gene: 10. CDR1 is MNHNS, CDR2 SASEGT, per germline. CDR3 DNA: TGTGCCAGCAGCCTCAAAGGACAGGGTTTTCAGCCCCAGCATTTT. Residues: CASSLKGQGFQPQHF.

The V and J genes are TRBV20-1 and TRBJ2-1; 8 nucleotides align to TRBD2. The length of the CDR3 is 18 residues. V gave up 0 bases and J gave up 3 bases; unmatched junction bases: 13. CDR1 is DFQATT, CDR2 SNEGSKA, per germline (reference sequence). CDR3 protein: CSARDKPTAAGDYNEQFF. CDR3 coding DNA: TGCAGTGCTAGAGATAAGCCTACAGCAGCGGGGGACTACAATGAGCAGTTCTTC.

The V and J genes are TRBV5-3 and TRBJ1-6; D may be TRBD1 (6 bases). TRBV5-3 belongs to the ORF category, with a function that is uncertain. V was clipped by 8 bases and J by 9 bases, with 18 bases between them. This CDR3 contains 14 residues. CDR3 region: CASSLRGHFSPLHF. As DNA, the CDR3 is TGTGCCAGCAGCCTCCGGGGGCATTTTTCACCCCTCCACTTT.

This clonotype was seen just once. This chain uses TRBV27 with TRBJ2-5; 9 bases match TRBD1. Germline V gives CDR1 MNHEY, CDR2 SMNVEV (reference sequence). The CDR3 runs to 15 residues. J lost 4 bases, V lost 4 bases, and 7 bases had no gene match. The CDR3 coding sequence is TGTGCCAGCAGTTATGGGGACAGGGCTCGAGAGACCCAGTACTTC. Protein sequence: CASSYGDRARETQYF.

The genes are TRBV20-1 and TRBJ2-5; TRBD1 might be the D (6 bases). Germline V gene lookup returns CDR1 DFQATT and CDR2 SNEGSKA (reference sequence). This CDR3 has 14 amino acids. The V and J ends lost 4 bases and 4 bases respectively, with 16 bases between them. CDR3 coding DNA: TGCAGTGCTACGCCTACAGGGTCCAGAGAGACCCAGTACTTC. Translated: CSATPTGSRETQYF.

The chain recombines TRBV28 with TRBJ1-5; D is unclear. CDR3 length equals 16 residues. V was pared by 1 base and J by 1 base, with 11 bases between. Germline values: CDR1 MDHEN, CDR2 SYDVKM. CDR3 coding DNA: TGTGCCAGCAGTTTATTCGGGGTGGGCAGCAATCAGCCCCAGCATTTT. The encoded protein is CASSLFGVGSNQPQHF.